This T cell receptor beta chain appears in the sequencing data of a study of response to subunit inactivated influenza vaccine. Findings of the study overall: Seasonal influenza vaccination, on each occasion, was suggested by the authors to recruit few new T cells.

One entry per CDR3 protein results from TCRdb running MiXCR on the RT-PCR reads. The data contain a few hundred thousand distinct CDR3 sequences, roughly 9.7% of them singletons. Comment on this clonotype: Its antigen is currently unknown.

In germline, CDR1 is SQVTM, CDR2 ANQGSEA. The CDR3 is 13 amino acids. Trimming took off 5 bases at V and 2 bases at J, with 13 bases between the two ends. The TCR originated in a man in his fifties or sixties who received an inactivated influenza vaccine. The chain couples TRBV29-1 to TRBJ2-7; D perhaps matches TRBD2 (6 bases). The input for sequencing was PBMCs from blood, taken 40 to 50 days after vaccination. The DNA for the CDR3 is TGCAGCGTTTTTGGGACTGACACCTACGAGCAGTACTTC. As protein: CSVFGTDTYEQYF.